This record concerns one T cell receptor (beta chain) sequence. Trimming at V came to 2 bases and at J to 14 bases, leaving 8 bases not matched to a gene. Germline loops: CDR1 MRHNA, CDR2 SNTAGT. The CDR3 extends over 13 amino acids. This sample stems from a study of blood T cell repertoires in COVID-19. About the research overall: The United States, Italy and Spain were the sources of the acute and convalescent COVID-19 samples. Sample material is recorded as cDNA or gDNA derived from T cells, B-cell-depleted T cells, or PBMCs.

In the source study's methods: Amplification from reference gene primers served as the basis for estimated nucleated cell counts. Sequencing was performed with immunoSEQ multiplex PCR; in TCRdb, only in-frame clones are kept and a portion is missing. For V, J and clone size, that table is used; D and trimming come from the DNA. The data contain hundreds of thousands of clones, 80% to 90% of them seen just once; the ten biggest clones take up 7.8%. J is TRBJ2-1 and V is TRBV6-4; TRBD2 matches at 8 bases. The TCR was taken from a woman aged 50 to 65 who had recovered from COVID-19. The source material was peripheral blood. The CDR3 is CASSDPGGRKKFF. The CDR3 DNA reads as TGTGCCAGCAGTGACCCGGGGGGGCGTAAGAAGTTCTTC.